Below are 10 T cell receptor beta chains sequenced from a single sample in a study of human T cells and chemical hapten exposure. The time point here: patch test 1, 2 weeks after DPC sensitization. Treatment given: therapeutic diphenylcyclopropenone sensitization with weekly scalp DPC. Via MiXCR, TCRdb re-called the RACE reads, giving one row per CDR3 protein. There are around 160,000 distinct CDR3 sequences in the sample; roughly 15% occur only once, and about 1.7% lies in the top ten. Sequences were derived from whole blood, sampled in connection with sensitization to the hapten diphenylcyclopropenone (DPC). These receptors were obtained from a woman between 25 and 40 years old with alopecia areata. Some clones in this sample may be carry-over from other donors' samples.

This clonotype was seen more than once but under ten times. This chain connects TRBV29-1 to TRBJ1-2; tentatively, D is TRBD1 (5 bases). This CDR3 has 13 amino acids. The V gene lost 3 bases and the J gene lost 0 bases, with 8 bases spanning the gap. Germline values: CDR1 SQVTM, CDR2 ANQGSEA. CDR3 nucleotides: TGCAGCGTTGAGCAGGGCCCTAACTATGGCTACACCTTC. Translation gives CSVEQGPNYGYTF. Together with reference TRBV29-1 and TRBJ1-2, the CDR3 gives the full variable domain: SAVISQKPSRDICQRGTSLTIQCQVDSQVTMMFWYRQQPGQSLTLIATANQGSEATYESGFVIDKFPISRPNLTFSTLTVSNMSPEDSSIYLCSVEQGPNYGYTFGSGTRLTVV.

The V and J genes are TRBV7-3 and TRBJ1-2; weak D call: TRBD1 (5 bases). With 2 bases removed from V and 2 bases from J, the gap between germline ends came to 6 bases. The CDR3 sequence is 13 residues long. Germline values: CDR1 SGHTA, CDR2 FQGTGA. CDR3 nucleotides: TGTGCCAGCAGCTTACACAGGAACTATGGCTACACCTTC. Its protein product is CASSLHRNYGYTF.

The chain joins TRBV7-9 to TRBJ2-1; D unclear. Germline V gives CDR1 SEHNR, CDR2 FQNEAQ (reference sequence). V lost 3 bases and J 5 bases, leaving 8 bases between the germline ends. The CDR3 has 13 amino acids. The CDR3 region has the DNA TGTGCCAGCAGCTTTCTTTCGGACAATGAGCAGTTCTTC. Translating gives CASSFLSDNEQFF.

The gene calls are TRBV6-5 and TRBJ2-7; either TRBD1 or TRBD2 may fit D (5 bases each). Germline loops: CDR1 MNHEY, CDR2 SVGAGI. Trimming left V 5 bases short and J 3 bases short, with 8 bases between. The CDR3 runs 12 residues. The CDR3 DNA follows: TGTGCCAGCAGTCGGGACGGCTACGAGCAGTACTTC. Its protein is CASSRDGYEQYF.

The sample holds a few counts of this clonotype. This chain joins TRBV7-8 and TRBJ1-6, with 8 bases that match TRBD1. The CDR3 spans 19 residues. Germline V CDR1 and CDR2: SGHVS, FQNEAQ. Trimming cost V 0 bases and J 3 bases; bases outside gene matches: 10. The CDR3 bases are TGTGCCAGCAGCTTAGCTTTTTGGCAGGGGGCGAACTATAATTCACCCCTCCACTTT. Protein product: CASSLAFWQGANYNSPLHF.

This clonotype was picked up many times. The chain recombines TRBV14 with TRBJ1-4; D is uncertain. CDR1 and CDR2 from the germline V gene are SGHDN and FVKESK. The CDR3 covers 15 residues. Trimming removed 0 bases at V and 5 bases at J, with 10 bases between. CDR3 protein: CASSQDVGRNEKLFF. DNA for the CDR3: TGTGCCAGCAGCCAAGATGTCGGAAGAAATGAAAAACTGTTTTTT.

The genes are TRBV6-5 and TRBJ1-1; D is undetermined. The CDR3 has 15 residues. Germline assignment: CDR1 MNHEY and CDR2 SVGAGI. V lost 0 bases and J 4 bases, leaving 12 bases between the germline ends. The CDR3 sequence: CASSYSNEGGTEAFF. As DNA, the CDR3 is TGTGCCAGCAGTTACTCCAATGAAGGTGGCACTGAAGCTTTCTTT.

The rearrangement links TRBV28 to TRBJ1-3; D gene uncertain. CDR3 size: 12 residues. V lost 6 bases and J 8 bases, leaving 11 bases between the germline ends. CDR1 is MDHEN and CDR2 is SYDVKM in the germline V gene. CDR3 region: CASSPSEDTIYF. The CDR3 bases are TGTGCCAGCAGCCCCTCTGAGGACACCATATATTTT.

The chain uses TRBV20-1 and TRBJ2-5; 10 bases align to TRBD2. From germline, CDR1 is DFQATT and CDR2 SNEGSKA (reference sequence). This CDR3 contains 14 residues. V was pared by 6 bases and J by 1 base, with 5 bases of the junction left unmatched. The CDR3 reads CSANIAGGQETQYF. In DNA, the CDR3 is TGCAGTGCAAACATAGCGGGGGGCCAAGAGACCCAGTACTTC.

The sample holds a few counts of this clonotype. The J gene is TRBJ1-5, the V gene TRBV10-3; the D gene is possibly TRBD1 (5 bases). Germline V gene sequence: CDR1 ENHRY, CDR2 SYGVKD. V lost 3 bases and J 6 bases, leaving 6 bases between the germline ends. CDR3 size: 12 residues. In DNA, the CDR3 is TGTGCCATCAGTGATGGGGCTCAGCCCCAGCATTTT. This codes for CAISDGAQPQHF.